Below are 28 T cell receptor beta chains sequenced from a single sample in a study of T cells after yellow fever vaccination. TCRdb ran MiXCR on the 5' RACE reads and lists one entry per CDR3 protein. This table holds around 63,000 distinct CDR3 sequences, 6% to 7.5% found once. The sequencing here drew on CD8+ T cells sorted from PBMCs, taken 15 days after the yellow fever booster vaccination. All receptors come from a man under 40 who received the YFV17D yellow fever vaccine.

Many counts were recorded for this clonotype. V is TRBV5-1 and J is TRBJ2-1, with 8 bases lining up with TRBD2. The germline gives CDR1 SGHRS, CDR2 YFSETQ. The CDR3 sequence is 15 residues long. Germline trimming cut 0 bases from V and 8 bases from J; bases unmatched to any gene: 7. The CDR3 spells CASSLGTAGGDEQFF. DNA of the CDR3: TGCGCCAGCAGCTTGGGGACCGCCGGGGGGGATGAGCAGTTCTTC.

This clonotype came up many times. The gene calls are TRBV3-1 and TRBJ2-7, with a weak D call TRBD2 (6 bases). Germline V gene sequence: CDR1 LGHDT, CDR2 YNNKEL (reference sequence). This CDR3 region has 14 residues. The germline V and J ends were trimmed by 1 base and 7 bases, with 14 bases remaining between them. This CDR3 is CASSQGAGGSEQYF. In DNA form, the CDR3 reads TGTGCCAGCAGCCAAGGAGCGGGTGGTTCAGAGCAGTACTTC.

Notes on this clonotype: A much larger clone differs by one base, so this may be a read error. V and J are TRBV2 and TRBJ2-7; no clear D. Per germline, CDR1 SNHLY and CDR2 FYNNEI. There are 12 residues in the CDR3. The CDR3 is CASVENIYELYF. The DNA of the CDR3 is TGTGCCAGCGTTGAGAACATATACGAGCTGTACTTC.

This clonotype was found many times. The chain couples TRBV20-1 to TRBJ2-1, with TRBD1 identical over 7 bases. This CDR3 has 14 amino acids. The germline V gene encodes CDR1 DFQATT and CDR2 SNEGSKA (reference sequence). The CDR3 coding sequence is TGCAGCACCCAGGGGGTATACTCCTACAATGAGCAGTTCTTC. Residues: CSTQGVYSYNEQFF.

This clonotype has only a few counts. CDR3 protein: CSIKGISANYGYTF. The DNA for the CDR3 is TGCAGTATCAAAGGGATTTCAGCTAACTATGGCTACACCTTC. The J gene is TRBJ1-2, the V gene TRBV20-1; no reliable D call. This CDR3 contains 14 residues. Trimming pared 8 bases from V and 0 bases from J, leaving 16 bases between. Germline CDR1 is DFQATT and CDR2 is SNEGSKA (reference sequence).

The table lists this clonotype with many counts. The gene calls are TRBV7-2 and TRBJ2-2; the match to TRBD2 covers 14 bases. The CDR3 runs to 18 residues. V lost 6 bases, J lost 5 bases, and 11 bases stayed unmatched. Germline lookup yields CDR1 SGHTA and CDR2 FQGNSA. CDR3 nucleotides: TGTGCCAGCAGTGGGGTTACGGGACTAGCGGGAGCGACCGGGGAGCTGTTTTTT. Translated, it gives CASSGVTGLAGATGELFF.

Ten or more counts support this clonotype. The V and J genes are TRBV6-1 and TRBJ2-1, with 7 bases lining up with TRBD1. Germline CDR1 is MNHNS and CDR2 is SASEGT. After removal of 6 bases from V and 7 bases from J, the junction contained 9 bases not matched to a gene. The CDR3 covers 14 residues. CDR3 residues: CASREQGFQNEQFF. The CDR3 DNA sequence: TGTGCCAGCAGGGAACAGGGGTTTCAAAATGAGCAGTTCTTC.

This clonotype was counted at least ten times. The chain couples TRBV10-3 to TRBJ2-1; possibly TRBD2 for D (6 bases). CDR3 size: 13 residues. From germline, CDR1 is ENHRY and CDR2 SYGVKD. V dropped 6 bases and J dropped 7 bases, with 13 bases sitting between them. As DNA, the CDR3 is TGTGCCATCAGGCTGGAGGGAGTGAATGAGCAGTTCTTC. Amino acid sequence: CAIRLEGVNEQFF.

This clonotype was seen ten or more times. The chain employs TRBV27 and TRBJ2-1, with D possibly TRBD2 on 5 matching bases. The CDR3 contains 16 residues. Germline CDR1 is MNHEY and CDR2 is SMNVEV (reference sequence). The V end lost 3 bases, the J end lost 4 bases, and 16 bases lay between the germline ends. CDR3 protein: CASSFASGVGYNEQFF. CDR3 nucleotide sequence: TGTGCCAGCAGTTTTGCCAGCGGAGTGGGGTACAATGAGCAGTTCTTC.

This clonotype occurred many times. The chain's CDR3 is CASSLGISGQGGDQPQHF. The DNA for the CDR3 is TGTGCCAGCAGCTTAGGTATCTCGGGACAGGGGGGCGATCAGCCCCAGCATTTT. The chain couples TRBV7-2 to TRBJ1-5; 11 bases match TRBD1. CDR3 length: 18 residues. After removal of 1 base from V and 5 bases from J, the junction contained 10 bases not matched to a gene. CDR1 SGHTA and CDR2 FQGNSA come from the germline V gene. Using reference TRBV7-2 and TRBJ1-5 for the parts outside the CDR3, the full variable domain is GAGVSQSPSNKVTEKGKDVELRCDPISGHTALYWYRQSLGQGLEFLIYFQGNSAPDKSGLPSDRFSAERTGGSVSTLTIQRTQQEDSAVYLCASSLGISGQGGDQPQHFGDGTRLSIL.

This clonotype was seen at least ten times. This chain uses TRBV29-1 with TRBJ2-5; D uncertain. Germline V gene lookup returns CDR1 SQVTM and CDR2 ANQGSEA. V lost 1 base to trimming and J lost 2 bases, with 8 bases between them. The CDR3 contains 13 residues. This CDR3 is CSVEGLEQETQYF. The CDR3 DNA follows: TGCAGCGTTGAAGGGCTAGAGCAAGAGACCCAGTACTTC.

This clonotype was detected many times. DNA of the CDR3: TGTGCCAGCAGCAACTCGACAGGGCCCTACGAGCAGTACTTC. It is translated as CASSNSTGPYEQYF. The chain links TRBV11-2 to TRBJ2-7; 7 nucleotides line up with TRBD1. With V trimmed by 5 bases and J by 2 bases, 6 bases remained unmatched. There are 14 residues in the CDR3. Germline CDR1 reads SGHAT; CDR2 reads FQNNGV.

This clonotype was counted between two and nine times. This chain connects TRBV5-1 to TRBJ1-6; D gene uncertain. Per germline, CDR1 SGHRS and CDR2 YFSETQ. V dropped 1 base and J dropped 0 bases, with 8 bases sitting between them. This CDR3 region has 16 residues. The DNA for the CDR3 is TGCGCCAGCAGCTTGAACAGCTACTCCTATAATTCACCCCTCCACTTT. Amino acid sequence: CASSLNSYSYNSPLHF. Complete variable domain (other parts from reference TRBV5-1 and TRBJ1-6): KAGVTQTPRYLIKTRGQQVTLSCSPISGHRSVSWYQQTPGQGLQFLFEYFSETQRNKGNFPGRFSGRQFSNSRSEMNVSTLELGDSALYLCASSLNSYSYNSPLHFGNGTRLTVT.

This clonotype was counted ten times or more. The chain combines TRBV29-1 with TRBJ2-7; D perhaps matches TRBD1 (6 bases). The ends were cut back, 5 bases at V and 5 bases at J, with 19 bases in the middle. In germline, CDR1 is SQVTM, CDR2 ANQGSEA. This CDR3 is built from 14 residues. CDR3: CSVQLQGILDEQYF. The CDR3 DNA is TGCAGCGTTCAATTACAGGGAATCCTTGACGAGCAGTACTTC.

This clonotype was found many times. V and J are TRBV6-5 and TRBJ2-7; 10 bases align to TRBD1. The V gene's germline CDR1 is MNHEY and CDR2 SVGAGI. The J segment lost 3 bases and the V segment lost 6 bases, leaving 8 bases of the junction unmatched. CDR3 length equals 15 residues. CDR3 nucleotides: TGTGCCAGCAGCCAAGGGACAGGGGCAAACTACGAGCAGTACTTC. It is translated as CASSQGTGANYEQYF.

This clonotype was detected many times. The chain combines TRBV24-1 with TRBJ2-5; D not resolved. The CDR3 is 10 amino acids. V gave up 6 bases and J gave up 5 bases, with 3 bases separating them. Looked up from germline, CDR1 is KGHDR and CDR2 is SFDVKD. The CDR3 region has the DNA TGTGCCACCAGTCCGGAGACCCAGTACTTC. It specifies CATSPETQYF.

Worth noting for this clonotype: Being one base from a much bigger clone, this may be a read error. This chain connects TRBV20-1 to TRBJ2-1, with TRBD1 identical over 7 bases. CDR1 is DFQATT and CDR2 is SNEGSKA in the germline V gene (reference sequence). The CDR3 covers 16 residues. In DNA form, the CDR3 reads TGCACTGCTAGAGGAATGGAAGGGGGCGTATACAATGAGCAGTTCTTC. As protein: CTARGMEGGVYNEQFF.

This clonotype was detected many times. CDR3 nucleotides: TGCGCCAGCAGCTCCGCAGGTAGCTCCTACGAGCAGTACTTC. Amino acids: CASSSAGSSYEQYF. The chain links TRBV5-1 to TRBJ2-7, with D unresolved. The germline V gene encodes CDR1 SGHRS and CDR2 YFSETQ. V dropped 3 bases and J dropped 0 bases, with 10 bases sitting between them. CDR3 length equals 14 residues.

This clonotype was detected many times. The rearrangement uses TRBV2 and TRBJ2-2, with a possible D match to TRBD2 (5 bases). CDR1 is SNHLY and CDR2 is FYNNEI in the germline V gene. V was clipped by 7 bases and J by 4 bases, with 10 bases between them. This CDR3 is built from 13 residues. CDR3 nucleotide sequence: TGTGCCAGCACTACGGACTCCACCGGGGAGCTGTTTTTT. Translated, it gives CASTTDSTGELFF.

The CDR3 sequence is CASGWEDRVFETQYF. In DNA form, the CDR3 reads TGTGCCAGCGGCTGGGAGGACAGGGTTTTCGAGACCCAGTACTTC. The V and J genes are TRBV5-5 and TRBJ2-5; 8 bases align to TRBD1. The CDR3 extends over 15 amino acids. V dropped 7 bases and J dropped 5; count of bases not matched to a gene: 13. The germline V gene encodes CDR1 SGHKS and CDR2 YYEKEE (reference sequence).

This clonotype has at least ten counts. The J gene is TRBJ1-5, the V gene TRBV14; possibly TRBD1 for D (5 bases). V was pared by 4 bases and J by 0 bases, with 7 bases between. Germline V CDR1 and CDR2: SGHDN, FVKESK. CDR3 size: 14 residues. Here the CDR3 DNA reads TGTGCCAGCAGCCCTGACAGTAGCAATCAGCCCCAGCATTTT. Its protein product is CASSPDSSNQPQHF.

This clonotype showed up many times. V and J are TRBV24-1 and TRBJ2-1; 7 bases line up with TRBD1. V shed 3 bases, J shed 5 bases, and the junction held 12 bases outside the gene matches. This CDR3 is built from 17 residues. Germline-derived CDR1 and CDR2 are KGHDR and SFDVKD. The CDR3 DNA sequence: TGTGCCACCAGTGATCCGACCTTAGGGACAGTCCACAATGAGCAGTTCTTC. Its translation is CATSDPTLGTVHNEQFF.

This clonotype was observed many times. The rearrangement joins TRBV7-2 to TRBJ2-1; D may be TRBD2 (5 bases). Between the trimmed V and J ends, which lost 5 bases and 6 bases, there was a span of 14 bases. Germline V gene lookup returns CDR1 SGHTA and CDR2 FQGNSA. The CDR3 contains 14 residues. DNA for the CDR3: TGTGCCAGCAGCGTTTTGCGGACTTTCAATGAGCAGTTCTTC. Its protein product is CASSVLRTFNEQFF. Full variable domain (rest looked up from reference TRBV7-2 and TRBJ2-1): GAGVSQSPSNKVTEKGKDVELRCDPISGHTALYWYRQSLGQGLEFLIYFQGNSAPDKSGLPSDRFSAERTGGSVSTLTIQRTQQEDSAVYLCASSVLRTFNEQFFGPGTRLTVL.

Of note for this clonotype: It may be a read error: a sequence one base away is much more abundant. The rearrangement joins TRBV6-6 to TRBJ1-5; D uncertain. The CDR3 covers 12 residues. Germline-derived CDR1 and CDR2 are MNHNY and SVGAGI (reference sequence). The CDR3 region has the DNA TGTGCCAGCAGTTACTTGGGTCAGACCCAGCATTTT. The encoded protein is CASSYLGQTQHF.

This clonotype was picked up many times. V is TRBV5-4 and J is TRBJ1-5; D gene unclear. Germline loops: CDR1 SGHNT, CDR2 YYREEE (reference sequence). There are 15 residues in the CDR3. The V end was cut by 4 bases, the J end by 5 bases, with 16 bases between. CDR3 nucleotide sequence: TGTGCCAGCAGCCTTTATGGAGGGTGCGATCAGCCCCAGCATTTT. Encoded protein: CASSLYGGCDQPQHF.

This clonotype was seen many times. The CDR3 loop reads CASSLMGLGYEQYF. As DNA, the CDR3 is TGTGCCAGCAGTTTAATGGGCCTAGGCTACGAGCAGTACTTC. V and J are TRBV12-3 or TRBV12-4 and TRBJ2-7, with unresolved D. The CDR3 spans 14 residues. Trimming left V 2 bases short and J 3 bases short, with 11 bases between.

This clonotype turned up a few times. The chain's CDR3 is CASSLDGTTYEQYF. The CDR3 DNA is TGTGCCAGCAGCTTGGACGGCACCACCTACGAGCAGTACTTC. The genes are TRBV5-4 and TRBJ2-7; D call uncertain. The CDR3 has 14 amino acids. Looked up from germline, CDR1 is SGHNT and CDR2 is YYREEE (reference sequence). The V end was cut by 0 bases, the J end by 2 bases, with 9 bases between.

This clonotype was observed a handful of times. The chain links TRBV5-1 to TRBJ2-1; D unclear. The ends were cut back, 4 bases at V and 4 bases at J, with 12 bases in the middle. Germline V gene data show CDR1 as SGHRS and CDR2 as YFSETQ. The CDR3 is 14 residues long. In nucleotides, the CDR3 is TGCGCCAGCAGCCCCATAGATCCATACAATGAGCAGTTCTTC. Its protein product is CASSPIDPYNEQFF.